This T cell receptor beta chain is drawn from a study of blood T cell repertoires in COVID-19. CDR1 is DFQATT, CDR2 SNEGSKA, per germline (reference sequence). V lost 3 bases to trimming and J lost 4 bases, with 9 bases between them. The CDR3 consists of 12 residues. Produced via immunoSEQ multiplex PCR; TCRdb's table is partial and in-frame only. The sample carries roughly 100,000 clones, around 74% recorded once. Input material: peripheral blood. The chain links TRBV20-1 to TRBJ2-5, with D hard to call. This TCR was recovered from an older woman with acute or convalescent COVID-19. CDR3 sequence: CSASSRIETQYF. The DNA of the CDR3 is TGCAGTGCTAGTTCTAGGATAGAGACCCAGTACTTC.